The rows below give T cell receptor beta chains drawn from one sample of a study of cytomegalovirus exposure and HLA in healthy donors. The table came from immunoSEQ multiplex PCR; TCRdb's copy has only in-frame clones and leaves some out. The data show roughly 150,000 clones, with about 82% seen just once and 3% to 3.5% held by the top ten. Sequencing input: PBMCs. Source of these receptors: a male donor in good health and CMV-seronegative. CDR3s include the opening cysteine and the closing phenylalanine or tryptophan. D genes are given only for firm matches. Clone size appears in some rows only: once, few, many, or a class for an expanded clone.

clone size	V gene	J gene	D gene	CDR3 DNA	CDR3 protein
NA	TRBV7-9	TRBJ2-1	NA	TGTGCCAGCAGCTTATTAAAGGGGCGCGTTACTTACAATGAGCAGTTCTTC	CASSLLKGRVTYNEQFF
NA	TRBV19	TRBJ2-2	NA	TGTGCCACCAAAAGGGAGGACGGGGAGCTGTTTTTT	CATKREDGELFF
NA	TRBV18	TRBJ1-6	TRBD1	TGTGCCAGCTCACTAGAACCGGGACAGTATAATTCACCCCTCCACTTT	CASSLEPGQYNSPLHF
NA	TRBV11-3	TRBJ2-1	NA	TGTGCCAGCAGCTTAGACCCAGCGGCCAATGAGCAGTTCTTC	CASSLDPAANEQFF
NA	TRBV5-1	TRBJ2-1	TRBD1	TGCGCCAGCAGCTTCATGGCGAGGGACAGGGGGCGAAATCCCTCGCTCAATGAGCAGTTCTTC	CASSFMARDRGRNPSLNEQFF
NA	TRBV28	TRBJ2-3	NA	TGTGCCAGCAGTCCCCTGAGCCTCCCGGATACGCAGTATTTT	CASSPLSLPDTQYF
once	TRBV27	TRBJ1-3	NA	TGTGCCAGCAAGGCAGGGGATGGAAACACCATATATTTT	CASKAGDGNTIYF
NA	TRBV5-1	TRBJ2-2	NA	TGCGCCAGCAGCTTGGCCCGGGACACGGTATCCGGGGAGCTGTTTTTT	CASSLARDTVSGELFF
NA	TRBV5-1	TRBJ2-3	NA	TGCGCCAGCAGCTTGGCGGGAAACACAGATACGCAGTATTTT	CASSLAGNTDTQYF
NA	TRBV28	TRBJ2-1	TRBD2	TGTGCCAGCAGTCCGGGACTAGCGGGAGGGCGATCCCGCTACAATGAGCAGTTCTTC	CASSPGLAGGRSRYNEQFF
once	TRBV2	TRBJ1-2	TRBD1	TGTGCCAGCAAAAACGGGACAGGGGAAGGCTACACCTTC	CASKNGTGEGYTF
NA	TRBV29-1	TRBJ1-2	TRBD1	TGCAGCGTACAGGGGGCGCCAGGGATAAGTGGCTACACCTTC	CSVQGAPGISGYTF
few	TRBV9	TRBJ2-3	NA	TGTGCCAGCACGCAGAGGCCGGAGGAGGATACGCAGTATTTT	CASTQRPEEDTQYF
NA	TRBV2	TRBJ1-6	TRBD1	TGTGCCAGCAGTGACCGACAGGGCGATAATTCACCCCTCCACTTT	CASSDRQGDNSPLHF
few	TRBV7-2	TRBJ2-7	NA	TGTGCCAGCAGCTTACTACCCTACGAGCAGTACTTC	CASSLLPYEQYF
once	TRBV28	TRBJ1-4	TRBD1	TGTGCCAGCAGTCCGGACAGGGCGCTTAATGAAAAACTGTTTTTT	CASSPDRALNEKLFF
NA	TRBV11-2	TRBJ2-7	TRBD1	TGTGCCAGCAGCCCCGGGACAGGGGGCTACGAGCAGTACTTC	CASSPGTGGYEQYF
NA	TRBV6-5	TRBJ2-1	NA	TGTGCCAGCAGTTACTCGCACCGGCGGGATGAGCAGTTCTTC	CASSYSHRRDEQFF
NA	TRBV11-2	TRBJ1-1	NA	TGTGCCAGCAGCTTACGTCGCGAGGAATCTGAAGCTTTCTTT	CASSLRREESEAFF
NA	TRBV27	TRBJ1-5	NA	TGTGCCAGCAGTTTATCTGGACAAAGCAATCAGCCCCAGCATTTT	CASSLSGQSNQPQHF
NA	TRBV4-2	TRBJ1-1	TRBD1	TGTGCCAGCTTAGGGACAGGAACGACTGAGGCTTTCTTT	CASLGTGTTEAFF
NA	TRBV7-2	TRBJ2-7	NA	TGTGCCAGCAGCCCGACAGGTCTGCGGCAGTACTTC	CASSPTGLRQYF
NA	TRBV11-2	TRBJ2-7	NA	TGTGCCAGCAGCTCCGTCGACAGGAGGTCCTACGAGCAGTACTTC	CASSSVDRRSYEQYF
NA	TRBV6-5	TRBJ1-1	TRBD1	TGTGCCAGCAGCCTAACAGGGGTGGAGAGCACTGAAGCTTTCTTT	CASSLTGVESTEAFF
few	TRBV7-9	TRBJ2-7	NA	TGTTCCAGCAGCTTCAGCTCCTACGAGCAGTACTTC	CSSSFSSYEQYF
few	TRBV5-1	TRBJ1-4	TRBD1	TGCGCCAGCAGCTTACAGGGGGGAAATGAAAAACTGTTTTTT	CASSLQGGNEKLFF
NA	TRBV5-6	TRBJ2-7	NA	TGTGCCAGCAGTTATAAGGACATCTGGACGGGCTACGAGCAGTACTTC	CASSYKDIWTGYEQYF
NA	TRBV2	TRBJ2-2	NA	TGTGCCAGCAGTTTTGAAGGACAGAGCACCGGGGAGCTGTTTTTT	CASSFEGQSTGELFF
few	TRBV27	TRBJ2-7	TRBD1	TGTGCCAGCAGAAGAAAGGGGACAGAATCCTACGAGCAGTACTTC	CASRRKGTESYEQYF
NA	TRBV9	TRBJ2-1	TRBD2	TGTGCCAGCAGCGTGGCTAGCGGGAGTTTCCATGAGCAGTTCTTC	CASSVASGSFHEQFF
few	TRBV6-6	TRBJ1-2	TRBD1	TGTGCCAGCAGAACCTCCGACAGGGATACTGGCTACACCTTC	CASRTSDRDTGYTF
NA	TRBV7-9	TRBJ2-7	TRBD1	TGTGCCAGCAGCCGGGACAGCAGCGAGCAGTACTTC	CASSRDSSEQYF
NA	TRBV2	TRBJ2-4	TRBD2	TGTGCCAGCAGTGAAGCGACTAGCGGGGGGGCAAACATTCAGTACTTC	CASSEATSGGANIQYF
NA	TRBV5-4	TRBJ2-3	NA	TGTGCCAGCAGCCGGCCGGGCGGGGGCACAGATACGCAGTATTTT	CASSRPGGGTDTQYF
once	TRBV7-9	TRBJ2-1	NA	TGTGCCAGCCTTTCGGGGGATACCTACAATGAGCAGTTCTTC	CASLSGDTYNEQFF
few	TRBV6-1	TRBJ2-1	TRBD1	TGTGCCAGCAGTGAAAGAGGACAGGGAAGCAATGAGCAGTTCTTC	CASSERGQGSNEQFF
NA	TRBV7-9	TRBJ2-7	TRBD2	TGTTCCAGCAGCCTTCCCCCCCTAGCGGGAGAATTCTACGAGCAGTACTTC	CSSSLPPLAGEFYEQYF
NA	TRBV7-2	TRBJ2-2	TRBD2	TGTGCCAGCAGCTTACTCTCCCACACTCGGGAGGGCCGCACCGGGGAGCTGTTTTTT	CASSLLSHTREGRTGELFF
few	TRBV19	TRBJ1-1	TRBD1	TGTGCCAGTAGTATAGATCGGACAGGGGGACGAGACATGAACACTGAAGCTTTCTTT	CASSIDRTGGRDMNTEAFF
NA	TRBV4-3	TRBJ2-7	TRBD2	TGCGCCAGCAGCCACGGCGGGAGGTACGAGCAGTACTTC	CASSHGGRYEQYF
NA	TRBV9	TRBJ2-7	NA	TGTGCCAGCAGCCCCCAGGGGATCCTCAGCTACGAGCAGTACTTC	CASSPQGILSYEQYF
NA	TRBV2	TRBJ2-1	TRBD2	TGTGCCAGCAAGTGGTCTAGCGGGGACAATGAGCAGTTCTTC	CASKWSSGDNEQFF
NA	TRBV9	TRBJ2-2	TRBD1	TGTGCCAGCAGCCACCCCGGGGGACAGGGAAACACCGGGGAGCTGTTTTTT	CASSHPGGQGNTGELFF
NA	TRBV7-2	TRBJ1-1	TRBD1	TGTGCCAGCAGCCGGGACAGGGGGCGGTTTACTGAAGCTTTCTTT	CASSRDRGRFTEAFF
NA	TRBV9	TRBJ1-2	TRBD1	TGTGCCAGCAGCACCCCCCTTGGAGAGGGGGCGGGTGGCTACACCTTC	CASSTPLGEGAGGYTF